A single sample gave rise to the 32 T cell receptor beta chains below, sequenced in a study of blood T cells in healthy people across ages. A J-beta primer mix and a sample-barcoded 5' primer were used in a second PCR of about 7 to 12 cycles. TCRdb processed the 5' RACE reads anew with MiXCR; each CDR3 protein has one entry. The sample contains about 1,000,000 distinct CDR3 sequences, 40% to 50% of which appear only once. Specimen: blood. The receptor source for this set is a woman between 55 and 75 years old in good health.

The CDR3 protein is CASSEGGGKGTQYF. The DNA for the CDR3 is TGTGCCAGCAGTGAAGGTGGAGGAAAAGGGACCCAGTACTTC. This rearrangement joins TRBV6-1 to TRBJ2-4, with TRBD2 as a possible D gene (5 bases). The DNA end is a closer match to TRBJ2-5, so the J assignment may be wrong. The CDR3 runs to 14 residues. Germline-derived CDR1 and CDR2 are MNHNS and SASEGT.

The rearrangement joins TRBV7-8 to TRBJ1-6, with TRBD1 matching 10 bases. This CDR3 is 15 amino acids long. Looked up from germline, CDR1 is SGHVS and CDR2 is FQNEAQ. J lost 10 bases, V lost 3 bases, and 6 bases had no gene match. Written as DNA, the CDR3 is TGTGCCAGCAGCTTGTTAGGACAGGGGGGCTCACCCCTCCACTTT. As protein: CASSLLGQGGSPLHF.

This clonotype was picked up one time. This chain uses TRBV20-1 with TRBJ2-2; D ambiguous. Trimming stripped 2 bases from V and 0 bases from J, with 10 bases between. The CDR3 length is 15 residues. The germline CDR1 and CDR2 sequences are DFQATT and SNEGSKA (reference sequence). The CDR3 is CSARSDNSNTGELFF. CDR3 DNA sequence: TGCAGTGCTAGAAGTGACAACTCGAACACCGGGGAGCTGTTTTTT.

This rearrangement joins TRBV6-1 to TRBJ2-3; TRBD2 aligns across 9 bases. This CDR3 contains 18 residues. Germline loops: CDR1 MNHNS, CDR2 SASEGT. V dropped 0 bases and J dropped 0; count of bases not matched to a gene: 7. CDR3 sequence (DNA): TGTGCCAGCAGTGAAGCGTGGCTAGCGGGGCCAAGCACAGATACGCAGTATTTT. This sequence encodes CASSEAWLAGPSTDTQYF.

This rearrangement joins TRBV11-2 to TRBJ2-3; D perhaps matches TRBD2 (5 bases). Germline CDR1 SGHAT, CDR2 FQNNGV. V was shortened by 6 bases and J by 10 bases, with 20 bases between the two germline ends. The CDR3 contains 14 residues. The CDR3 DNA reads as TGTGCCAGCAGTCCTGGACGGCGGAGGTTTGCGCAGTATTTT. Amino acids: CASSPGRRRFAQYF.

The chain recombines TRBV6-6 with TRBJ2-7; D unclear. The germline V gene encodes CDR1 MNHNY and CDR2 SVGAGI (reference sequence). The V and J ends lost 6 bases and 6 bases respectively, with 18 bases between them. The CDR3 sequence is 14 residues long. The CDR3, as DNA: TGTGCCAGCAGCTACCGAGGCTCCTACTCCGAGCAGTACTTC. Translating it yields CASSYRGSYSEQYF.

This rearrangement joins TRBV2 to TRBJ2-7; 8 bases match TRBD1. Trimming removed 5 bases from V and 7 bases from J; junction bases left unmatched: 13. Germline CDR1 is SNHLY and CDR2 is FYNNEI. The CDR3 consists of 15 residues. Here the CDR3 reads CASSFSGQGAGEQYF. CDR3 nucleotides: TGTGCCAGCAGTTTTTCGGGGCAGGGGGCGGGAGAGCAGTACTTC.

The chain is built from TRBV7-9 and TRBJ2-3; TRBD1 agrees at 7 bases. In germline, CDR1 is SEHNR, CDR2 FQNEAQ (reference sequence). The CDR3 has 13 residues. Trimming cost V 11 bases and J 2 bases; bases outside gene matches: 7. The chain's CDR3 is CASGTAITDTQYF. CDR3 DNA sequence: TGTGCCTCCGGGACAGCCATCACAGATACGCAGTATTTT.

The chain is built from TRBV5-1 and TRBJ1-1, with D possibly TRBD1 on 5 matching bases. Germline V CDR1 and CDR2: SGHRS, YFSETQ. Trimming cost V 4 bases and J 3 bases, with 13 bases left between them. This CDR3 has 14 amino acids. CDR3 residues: CASSVVGADTEAFF. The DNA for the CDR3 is TGCGCCAGCAGCGTGGTCGGGGCTGACACTGAAGCTTTCTTT.

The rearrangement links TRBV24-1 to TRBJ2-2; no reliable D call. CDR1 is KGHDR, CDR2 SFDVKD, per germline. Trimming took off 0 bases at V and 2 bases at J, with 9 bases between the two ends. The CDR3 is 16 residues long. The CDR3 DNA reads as TGTGCCACCAGTGATTTGTGGCTGACTAACACCGGGGAGCTGTTTTTT. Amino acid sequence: CATSDLWLTNTGELFF.

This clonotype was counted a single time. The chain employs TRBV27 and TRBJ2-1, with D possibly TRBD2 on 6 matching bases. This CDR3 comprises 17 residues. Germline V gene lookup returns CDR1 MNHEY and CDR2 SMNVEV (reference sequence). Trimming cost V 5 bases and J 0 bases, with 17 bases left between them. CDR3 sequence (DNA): TGTGCCAGCAGTCTGGGGCGGGGCCAGACCTCCTACAATGAGCAGTTCTTC. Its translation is CASSLGRGQTSYNEQFF.

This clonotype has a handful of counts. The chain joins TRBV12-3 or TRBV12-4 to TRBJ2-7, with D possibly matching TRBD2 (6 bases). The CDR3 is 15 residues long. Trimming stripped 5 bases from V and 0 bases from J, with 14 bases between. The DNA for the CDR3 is TGTGCCAGCAGTCCTTGGGGGGAGAACTCCTACGAGCAGTACTTC. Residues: CASSPWGENSYEQYF.

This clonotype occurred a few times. CDR3 region: CASSLAFAHLDQETQYF. The CDR3 coding sequence is TGCGCCAGCAGCTTGGCCTTTGCACATCTCGATCAAGAGACCCAGTACTTC. J is TRBJ2-5 and V is TRBV5-1; D not certain. The CDR3 is 17 residues long. Trimming cost V 0 bases and J 2 bases, with 17 bases left between them. Germline lookup yields CDR1 SGHRS and CDR2 YFSETQ.

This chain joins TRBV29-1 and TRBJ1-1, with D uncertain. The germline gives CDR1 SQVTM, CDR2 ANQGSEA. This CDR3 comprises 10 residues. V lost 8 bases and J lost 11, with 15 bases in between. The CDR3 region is CSLGRTSAFF. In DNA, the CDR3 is TGCAGCCTCGGACGGACGTCTGCTTTCTTT.

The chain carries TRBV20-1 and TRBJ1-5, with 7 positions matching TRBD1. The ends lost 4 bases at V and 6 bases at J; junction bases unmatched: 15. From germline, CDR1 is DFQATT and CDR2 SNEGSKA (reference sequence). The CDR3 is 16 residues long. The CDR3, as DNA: TGCAGTGCTACGTCGCCCGGGACAGACCAGCGTCAGCCCCAGCATTTT. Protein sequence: CSATSPGTDQRQPQHF.

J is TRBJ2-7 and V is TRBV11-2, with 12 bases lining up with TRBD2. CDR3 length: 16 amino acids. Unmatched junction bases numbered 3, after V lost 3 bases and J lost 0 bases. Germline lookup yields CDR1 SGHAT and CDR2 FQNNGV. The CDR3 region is CASSFLGLAGSYEQYF. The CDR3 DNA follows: TGTGCCAGCAGCTTCCTGGGACTAGCGGGCTCCTACGAGCAGTACTTC.

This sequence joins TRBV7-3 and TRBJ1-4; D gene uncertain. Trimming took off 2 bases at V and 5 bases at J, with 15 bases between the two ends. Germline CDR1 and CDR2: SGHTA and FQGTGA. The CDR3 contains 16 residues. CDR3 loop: CASSLGLRPGNEKLFF. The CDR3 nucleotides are TGTGCCAGCAGCTTAGGATTAAGGCCAGGAAATGAAAAACTGTTTTTT.

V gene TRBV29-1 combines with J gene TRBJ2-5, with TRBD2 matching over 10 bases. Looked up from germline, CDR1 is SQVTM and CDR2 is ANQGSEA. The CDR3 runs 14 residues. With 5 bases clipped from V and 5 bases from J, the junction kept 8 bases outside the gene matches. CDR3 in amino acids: CSVFASGSRETQYF. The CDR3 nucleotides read TGCAGCGTTTTCGCTAGCGGGAGTCGGGAGACCCAGTACTTC.

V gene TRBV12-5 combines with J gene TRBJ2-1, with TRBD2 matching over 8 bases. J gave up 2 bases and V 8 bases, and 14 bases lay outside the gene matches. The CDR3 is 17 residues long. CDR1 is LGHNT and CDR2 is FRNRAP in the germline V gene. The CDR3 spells CASLPSGSKGPYNEQFF. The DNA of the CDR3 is TGTGCTAGTCTTCCGAGCGGGAGTAAGGGACCCTACAATGAGCAGTTCTTC.

The CDR3 region is CASSISQGLAGAYNEQFF. The CDR3 DNA reads as TGTGCCAGCAGCATATCCCAGGGACTAGCGGGAGCGTACAATGAGCAGTTCTTC. The V call is TRBV28, the J call TRBJ2-1; 14 nucleotides line up with TRBD2. Germline CDR1 MDHEN, CDR2 SYDVKM. The CDR3 totals 18 residues. V dropped 6 bases and J dropped 4; count of bases not matched to a gene: 11.

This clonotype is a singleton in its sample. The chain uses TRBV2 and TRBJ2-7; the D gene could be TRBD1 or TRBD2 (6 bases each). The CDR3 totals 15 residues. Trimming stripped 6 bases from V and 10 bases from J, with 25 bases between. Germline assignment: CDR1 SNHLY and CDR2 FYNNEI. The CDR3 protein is CASSNAGTSKLDQYF. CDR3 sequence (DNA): TGTGCCAGCAGCAACGCGGGGACATCCAAATTGGATCAGTACTTC. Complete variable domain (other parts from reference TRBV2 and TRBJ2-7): EPEVTQTPSHQVTQMGQEVILRCVPISNHLYFYWYRQILGQKVEFLVSFYNNEISEKSEIFDDQFSVERPDGSNFTLKIRSTKLEDSAMYFCASSNAGTSKLDQYFGPGTRLTVT.

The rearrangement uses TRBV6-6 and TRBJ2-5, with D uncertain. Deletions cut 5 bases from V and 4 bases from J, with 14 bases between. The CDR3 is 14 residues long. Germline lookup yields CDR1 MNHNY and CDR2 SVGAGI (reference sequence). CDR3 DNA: TGTGCCAGCAGTACCCCTCCGTCCCGAGAGACCCAGTACTTC. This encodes CASSTPPSRETQYF.

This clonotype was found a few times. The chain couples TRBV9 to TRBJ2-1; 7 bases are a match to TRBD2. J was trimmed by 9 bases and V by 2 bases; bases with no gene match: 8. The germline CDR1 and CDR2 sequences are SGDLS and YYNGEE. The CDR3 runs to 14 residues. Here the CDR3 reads CASSVGGSSGEQFF. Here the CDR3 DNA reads TGTGCCAGCAGCGTCGGGGGGAGTAGTGGTGAGCAGTTCTTC.

CDR3 nucleotides: TGTGCCAGCAGCTTAGATCTGGGACTAGCGACCTACGAGCAGTACTTC. Its translation: CASSLDLGLATYEQYF. This chain joins TRBV7-8 and TRBJ2-7; 10 bases align to TRBD2. The CDR3 is 16 amino acids. The V gene end was trimmed by 1 base and the J gene end by 2 bases; junction bases not matched to a gene: 5. Germline V gene sequence: CDR1 SGHVS, CDR2 FQNEAQ.

The CDR3 nucleotides read TGCGCCAGCAGCCAAGGGGCGGTGAACACTGAAGCTTTCTTT. Encoded protein: CASSQGAVNTEAFF. This chain uses TRBV4-1 with TRBJ1-1; no definite D call. Germline V gene sequence: CDR1 MGHRA, CDR2 YSYEKL. This CDR3 comprises 14 residues. Trimming took 1 base from V and 0 from J, leaving 6 bases between them.

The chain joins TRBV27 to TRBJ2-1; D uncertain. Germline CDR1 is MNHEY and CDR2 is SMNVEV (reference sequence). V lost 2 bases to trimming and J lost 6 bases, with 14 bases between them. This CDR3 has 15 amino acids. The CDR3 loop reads CASSLTRWQSNEQFF. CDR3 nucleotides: TGTGCCAGCAGTTTAACTCGGTGGCAGTCCAATGAGCAGTTCTTC.

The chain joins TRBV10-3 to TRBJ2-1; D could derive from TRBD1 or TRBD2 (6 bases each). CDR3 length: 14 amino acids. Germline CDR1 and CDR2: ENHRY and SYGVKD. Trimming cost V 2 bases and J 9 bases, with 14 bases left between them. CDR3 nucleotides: TGTGCCATCAGTGAGGGGGGCGGGAAGGGTGAGCAGTTCTTC. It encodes CAISEGGGKGEQFF.

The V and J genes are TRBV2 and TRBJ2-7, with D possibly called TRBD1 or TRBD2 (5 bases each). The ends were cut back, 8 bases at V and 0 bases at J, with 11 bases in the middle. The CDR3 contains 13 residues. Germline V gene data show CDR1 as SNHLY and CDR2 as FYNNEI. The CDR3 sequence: CASHRDGSYEQYF. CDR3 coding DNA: TGTGCCAGCCACCGGGACGGCTCCTACGAGCAGTACTTC.

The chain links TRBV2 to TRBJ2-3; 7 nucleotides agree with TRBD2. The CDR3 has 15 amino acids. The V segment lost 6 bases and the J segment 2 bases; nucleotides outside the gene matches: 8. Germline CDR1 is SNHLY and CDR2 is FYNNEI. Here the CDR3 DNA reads TGTGCCAGCAGGGAGCGGGATGAGGTCACAGATACGCAGTATTTT. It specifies CASRERDEVTDTQYF.

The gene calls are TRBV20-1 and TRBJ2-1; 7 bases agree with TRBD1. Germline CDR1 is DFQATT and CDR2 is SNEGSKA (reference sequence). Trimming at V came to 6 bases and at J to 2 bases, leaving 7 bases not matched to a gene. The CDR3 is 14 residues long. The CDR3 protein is CSALGGTAYNEQFF. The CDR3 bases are TGCAGTGCCCTTGGTGGGACAGCCTACAATGAGCAGTTCTTC.

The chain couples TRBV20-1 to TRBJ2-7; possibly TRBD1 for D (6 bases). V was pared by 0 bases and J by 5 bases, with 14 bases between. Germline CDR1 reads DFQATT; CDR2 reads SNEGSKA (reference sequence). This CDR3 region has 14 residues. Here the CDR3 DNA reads TGCAGTGCTAGAGATCCAGGGGTGAAGAACGAGCAGTACTTC. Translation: CSARDPGVKNEQYF.

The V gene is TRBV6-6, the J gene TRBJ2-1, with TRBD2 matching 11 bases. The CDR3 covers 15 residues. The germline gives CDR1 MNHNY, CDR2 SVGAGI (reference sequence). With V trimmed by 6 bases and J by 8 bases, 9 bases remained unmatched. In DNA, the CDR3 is TGTGCCAGCAGCCAGACTAGCGGGGTGGGTCATGAGCAGTTCTTC. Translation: CASSQTSGVGHEQFF.